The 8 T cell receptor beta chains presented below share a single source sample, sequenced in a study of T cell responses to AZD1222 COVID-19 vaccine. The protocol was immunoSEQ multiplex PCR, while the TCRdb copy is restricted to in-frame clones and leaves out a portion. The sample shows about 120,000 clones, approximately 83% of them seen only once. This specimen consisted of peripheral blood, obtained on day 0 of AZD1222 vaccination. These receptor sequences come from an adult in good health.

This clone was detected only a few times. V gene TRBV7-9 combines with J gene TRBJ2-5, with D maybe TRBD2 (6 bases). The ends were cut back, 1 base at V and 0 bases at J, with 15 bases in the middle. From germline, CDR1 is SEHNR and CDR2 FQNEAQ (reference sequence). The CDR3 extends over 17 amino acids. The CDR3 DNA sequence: TGTGCCAGCAGCTTAGGGGTTGGAATAGCGGACCAAGAGACCCAGTACTTC. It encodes CASSLGVGIADQETQYF. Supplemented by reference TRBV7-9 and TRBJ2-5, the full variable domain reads DTGVSQNPRHKITKRGQNVTFRCDPISEHNRLYWYRQTLGQGPEFLTYFQNEAQLEKSRLLSDRFSAERPKGSFSTLEIQRTEQGDSAMYLCASSLGVGIADQETQYFGPGTRLLVL.

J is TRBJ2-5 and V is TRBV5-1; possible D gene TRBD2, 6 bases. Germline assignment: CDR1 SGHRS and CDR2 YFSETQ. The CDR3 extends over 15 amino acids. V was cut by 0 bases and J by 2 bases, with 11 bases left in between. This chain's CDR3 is CASSLAGSGQETQYF. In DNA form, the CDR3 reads TGCGCCAGCAGCTTGGCCGGGAGTGGACAAGAGACCCAGTACTTC.

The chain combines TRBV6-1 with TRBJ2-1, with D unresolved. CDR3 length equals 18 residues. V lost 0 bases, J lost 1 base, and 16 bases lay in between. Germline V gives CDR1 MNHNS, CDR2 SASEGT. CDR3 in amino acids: CASSEARTVDESYNEQFF. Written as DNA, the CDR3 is TGTGCCAGCAGTGAAGCGCGGACCGTTGATGAATCCTACAATGAGCAGTTCTTC.

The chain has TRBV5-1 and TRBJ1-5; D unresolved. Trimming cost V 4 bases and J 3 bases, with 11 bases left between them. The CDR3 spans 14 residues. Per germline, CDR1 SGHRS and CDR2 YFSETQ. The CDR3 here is CASSRDGLNQPQHF. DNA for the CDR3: TGCGCCAGCAGCCGGGATGGCCTCAATCAGCCCCAGCATTTT.

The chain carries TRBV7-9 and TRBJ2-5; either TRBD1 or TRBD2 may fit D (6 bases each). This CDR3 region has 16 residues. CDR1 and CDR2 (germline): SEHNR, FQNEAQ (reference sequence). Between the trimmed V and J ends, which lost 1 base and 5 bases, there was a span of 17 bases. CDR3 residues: CASSLVGRGRGETQYF. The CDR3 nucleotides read TGTGCCAGCAGCTTAGTAGGACGGGGGCGAGGGGAGACCCAGTACTTC.

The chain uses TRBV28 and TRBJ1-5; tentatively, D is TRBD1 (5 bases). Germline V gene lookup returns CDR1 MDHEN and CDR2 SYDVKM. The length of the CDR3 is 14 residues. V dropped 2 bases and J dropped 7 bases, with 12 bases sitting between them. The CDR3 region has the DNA TGTGCCAGCAGTTTACCGGGGCAGCACCAGCCCCAGCATTTT. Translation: CASSLPGQHQPQHF.

The CDR3 loop is CASSYSRGGGYIQYF. The CDR3 nucleotides are TGTGCCAGCAGTTACTCGAGAGGTGGGGGGTACATTCAGTACTTC. This rearrangement joins TRBV6-5 to TRBJ2-4, with D perhaps TRBD2 (6 bases). Deletions cut 0 bases from V and 8 bases from J, with 14 bases between. Per germline, CDR1 MNHEY and CDR2 SVGAGI. CDR3 length: 15 residues.

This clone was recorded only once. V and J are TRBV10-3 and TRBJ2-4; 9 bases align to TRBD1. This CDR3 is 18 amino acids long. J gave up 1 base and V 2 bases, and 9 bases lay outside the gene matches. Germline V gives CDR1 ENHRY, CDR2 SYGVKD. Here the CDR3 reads CAISEETGGVSAKNIQYF. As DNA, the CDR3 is TGTGCCATCAGTGAGGAGACAGGGGGGGTCTCGGCCAAAAACATTCAGTACTTC.